These 10 T cell receptor beta chains originate from one sample sequenced in a study of cytomegalovirus exposure and HLA in healthy donors. The PCR was carried out with 60 Vbeta primers and 13 Jbeta primers. Sequencing was performed with immunoSEQ multiplex PCR; in TCRdb, only in-frame clones are kept and a portion is missing. The repertoire has 95,000 to 150,000 clones, around 70% of them found once; the top ten carry approximately 8.2%. The sequenced material came from PBMCs. These receptors were obtained from a woman in her forties in good health and CMV-seropositive.

The chain links TRBV4-3 to TRBJ1-6, with no clear D. The CDR3 has 15 amino acids. The germline V gene has CDR1 LGHNA and CDR2 YSLEER. With 0 bases removed from V and 0 bases from J, the gap between germline ends came to 3 bases. CDR3 coding DNA: TGCGCCAGCAGCCAAGAGAGCTCCTATAATTCACCCCTCCACTTT. Its protein is CASSQESSYNSPLHF.

The V gene is TRBV5-6, the J gene TRBJ1-1; no clear D gene. V shed 0 bases and J shed 9 bases, with 15 bases lying between them. This CDR3 region has 14 residues. Germline CDR1 SGHDT, CDR2 YYEEEE. The CDR3, as DNA: TGTGCCAGCAGCTTGGCCCTCGAGGAGGTAAAAGCTTTCTTT. Translating gives CASSLALEEVKAFF.

The chain couples TRBV30 to TRBJ1-5; tentatively, D is TRBD1 (5 bases). CDR3 length equals 12 residues. Trimming removed 0 bases from V and 9 bases from J, with 9 bases in between. CDR1 is GTSNPN and CDR2 is SVGIG in the germline V gene (reference sequence). Here the CDR3 reads CAWSVTVGPQHF. The CDR3 nucleotides read TGTGCCTGGAGTGTGACAGTGGGGCCCCAGCATTTT.

This clone has only a few counts. The chain joins TRBV13 to TRBJ2-3; D possibly corresponds to TRBD2 (5 bases). Germline CDR1 reads PRHDT; CDR2 reads FYEKMQ (reference sequence). The CDR3 is 16 amino acids. Trimming pared 5 bases from V and 4 bases from J, leaving 19 bases between. The CDR3 DNA follows: TGTGCCAGCAGCCACCCCAGCGGTATACCGGCAGATACGCAGTATTTT. As protein: CASSHPSGIPADTQYF. The full variable domain, completed using reference TRBV13 and TRBJ2-3, is AAGVIQSPRHLIKEKRETATLKCYPIPRHDTVYWYQQGPGQDPQFLISFYEKMQSDKGSIPDRFSAQQFSDYHSELNMSSLELGDSALYFCASSHPSGIPADTQYFGPGTRLTVL.

This chain links TRBV6-5 with TRBJ2-7; D may be TRBD1 (5 bases). Per the germline V gene, CDR1 is MNHEY and CDR2 is SVGAGI. There are 13 residues in the CDR3. V shed 2 bases and J shed 2 bases, with 7 bases lying between them. The CDR3 sequence: CASSYRQPYEQYF. The CDR3 coding sequence is TGTGCCAGCAGTTACAGACAGCCCTACGAGCAGTACTTC.

This chain uses TRBV4-2 with TRBJ2-5, with 12 bases identical to TRBD2. This CDR3 comprises 16 residues. Germline-derived CDR1 and CDR2 are LGHNA and YNFKEQ. After removal of 2 bases from V and 4 bases from J, the junction contained 5 bases not matched to a gene. CDR3 nucleotide sequence: TGTGCCAGCAGCCAACCTACTAGCGGGGGGAGAGAGACCCAGTACTTC. Residues: CASSQPTSGGRETQYF.

The chain links TRBV6-5 to TRBJ2-5, with 9 positions matching TRBD2. Germline CDR1 MNHEY, CDR2 SVGAGI. The CDR3 consists of 16 residues. The V segment lost 2 bases and the J segment 5 bases; nucleotides outside the gene matches: 9. The DNA of the CDR3 is TGTGCCAGCAGTTACGAAGCAAGCGGGGGGCGGGAGACCCAGTACTTC. This codes for CASSYEASGGRETQYF.

This chain connects TRBV6-5 to TRBJ1-4; D is unresolved. Germline values: CDR1 MNHEY, CDR2 SVGAGI. CDR3 size: 16 residues. Trimming removed 0 bases at V and 7 bases at J, with 15 bases between. Here the CDR3 DNA reads TGTGCCAGCAGTTACTCGATTGAGGTTAGCGGTGAAAAACTGTTTTTT. This encodes CASSYSIEVSGEKLFF.

This chain uses TRBV7-2 with TRBJ1-2; no definite D call. The CDR3 consists of 16 residues. Trimming shortened V by 2 bases and J by 0 bases, and 13 bases separated the two germline ends. The germline V gene has CDR1 SGHTA and CDR2 FQGNSA. Here the CDR3 DNA reads TGTGCCAGCAGCTTAAGTGTTGCACAGACTAACTATGGCTACACCTTC. It codes for CASSLSVAQTNYGYTF.

This clone was seen just once. This chain connects TRBV19 to TRBJ2-3; 7 nucleotides match TRBD2. V dropped 6 bases and J dropped 3; count of bases not matched to a gene: 3. CDR3 length: 13 residues. Germline assignment: CDR1 LNHDA and CDR2 SQIVND (reference sequence). The CDR3 loop reads CASSWRGTDTQYF. CDR3 coding DNA: TGTGCCAGTAGCTGGCGGGGGACAGATACGCAGTATTTT.